The 23 T cell receptor beta chains given below trace back to one sample, sequenced in a study of T cells in Graves' hyperthyroidism and ophthalmopathy. Amplified TCR beta CDR3 regions came from RNA transcripts. The study used the HTBI primer set for a first-round RT-PCR of the TCR CDR3. Using its own MiXCR run on the multiplex PCR reads, TCRdb lists one record per CDR3 protein. The sample lists over 120,000 distinct CDR3 sequences, 22% seen once, with about two thirds in the top ten. The sample consisted of blood. The receptors were sampled from a woman between 45 and 65 years old with Graves' hyperthyroidism that later progressed to Graves' ophthalmopathy.

This clonotype has a count of ten or more. The chain has TRBV3-1 and TRBJ2-5; 11 nucleotides align to TRBD1. Germline trimming cut 1 base from V and 6 bases from J; bases unmatched to any gene: 13. This CDR3 contains 18 residues. CDR1 LGHDT and CDR2 YNNKEL come from the germline V gene (reference sequence). CDR3 amino acids: CASSQAPDGQGASKTQYF. The CDR3 region has the DNA TGTGCCAGCAGCCAAGCGCCAGATGGACAGGGGGCTTCAAAGACCCAGTACTTC.

Regarding this clonotype: Since the CDR3 does not end with the conserved phenylalanine or tryptophan, this likely comes from a read error. V and J are TRBV28 and TRBJ1-5; D unclear. Germline loops: CDR1 MDHEN, CDR2 SYDVKM. V was shortened by 5 bases and J by 7 bases, with 15 bases between the two germline ends. The CDR3 length is 14 residues. The CDR3 DNA reads TGTGCCAGCAGTAAACTCGCCGGGAACCAGCCCCAGCATCTT. It specifies CASSKLAGNQPQHL.

CDR3 DNA sequence: TGTGCCAGCTCATGGAGCCCTAGGGATCAGCCCCAGCATTTT. It codes for CASSWSPRDQPQHF. The rearrangement links TRBV18 to TRBJ1-5; unclear D gene. The CDR3 contains 14 residues. Looked up from germline, CDR1 is KGHSH and CDR2 is LQKENI. Trimming pared 5 bases from V and 5 bases from J, leaving 13 bases between. Full variable domain (rest looked up from reference TRBV18 and TRBJ1-5): NAGVMQNPRHLVRRRGQEARLRCSPMKGHSHVYWYRQLPEEGLKFMVYLQKENIIDESGMPKERFSAEFPKEGPSILRIQQVVRGDSAAYFCASSWSPRDQPQHFGDGTRLSIL.

Ten or more counts support this clonotype. The rearrangement uses TRBV27 and TRBJ1-5; D possibly corresponds to TRBD1 (6 bases). The V end was cut by 2 bases, the J end by 1 base, with 9 bases between. CDR3 length: 15 residues. The germline CDR1 and CDR2 sequences are MNHEY and SMNVEV (reference sequence). The CDR3 nucleotides read TGTGCCAGCAGTTTAGCCACAGGGAGCAATCAGCCCCAGCATTTT. Its protein is CASSLATGSNQPQHF.

The sample holds many counts of this clonotype. The chain carries TRBV27 and TRBJ1-1; tentative D call: TRBD1 (5 bases). Germline CDR1 and CDR2: MNHEY and SMNVEV (reference sequence). V was cut by 5 bases and J by 4 bases, with 11 bases left in between. The CDR3 consists of 13 residues. The CDR3: CASSQGLRTEAFF. CDR3 bases: TGTGCCAGCAGTCAGGGTTTGCGCACTGAAGCTTTCTTT.

CDR3 sequence: CASSLTASGTEQFF. DNA for the CDR3: TGTGCCAGCAGCTTAACTGCTAGCGGGACCGAGCAGTTCTTC. The J gene is TRBJ2-1, the V gene TRBV7-3; 9 bases align to TRBD2. V dropped 0 bases and J dropped 10; count of bases not matched to a gene: 4. From germline, CDR1 is SGHTA and CDR2 FQGTGA. This CDR3 is built from 14 residues. Full variable domain (rest looked up from reference TRBV7-3 and TRBJ2-1): GAGVSQTPSNKVTEKGKYVELRCDPISGHTALYWYRQSLGQGPEFLIYFQGTGAADDSGLPNDRFFAVRPEGSVSTLKIQRTERGDSAVYLCASSLTASGTEQFFGPGTRLTVL.

This clonotype showed up many times. CDR3 sequence reads: CASSYQGGHNSPLHF. Written as DNA, the CDR3 is TGTGCCAGCAGTTATCAGGGGGGGCATAATTCACCCCTCCACTTT. The rearrangement links TRBV6-6 to TRBJ1-6; 7 bases are shared with TRBD1. Germline V gene lookup returns CDR1 MNHNY and CDR2 SVGAGI (reference sequence). The length of the CDR3 is 15 residues. V shed 3 bases and J 5 bases; nucleotides not matched to a gene: 4.

Turning to this clonotype: A much larger clone lies a single base off, so this may be a read error. The rearrangement uses TRBV2 and TRBJ1-1, with 7 bases aligning to TRBD1. The CDR3 is 15 amino acids. V shed 2 bases and J 3 bases; nucleotides not matched to a gene: 6. Germline lookup yields CDR1 SNHLY and CDR2 FYNNEI. The CDR3 region is CASSESDRMDTEAFF. In DNA form, the CDR3 reads TGTGCCAGCAGTGAATCGGACAGGATGGACACTGAAGCTTTCTTT.

V is TRBV12-3 or TRBV12-4 and J is TRBJ2-7, with no clear D. Trimming took 2 bases from V and 2 from J, leaving 4 bases between them. The CDR3 runs to 12 residues. CDR3 sequence (DNA): TGTGCCAGCAGTTTAACGGCCTACGAGCAGTACTTC. This encodes CASSLTAYEQYF.

In its sample, this clonotype was seen a few times. CDR3 sequence (DNA): TGTGCCAAAAGCAGCGGGCCTAGCACAGATACGCAGTATTTT. This codes for CAKSSGPSTDTQYF. The chain carries TRBV19 and TRBJ2-3, with D possibly TRBD2 on 6 matching bases. Germline V lookup: CDR1 LNHDA, CDR2 SQIVND (reference sequence). The CDR3 has 14 residues. Trimming removed 10 bases from V and 0 bases from J, with 14 bases in between.

The genes are TRBV6-5 and TRBJ1-2; 7 positions match TRBD1. V trimming: 5 bases; J trimming: 3 bases; junction bases outside the gene matches: 3. Germline assignment: CDR1 MNHEY and CDR2 SVGAGI. This CDR3 spans 13 amino acids. DNA for the CDR3: TGTGCCAGCAGTCCTACAGGGGACTATGGCTACACCTTC. It specifies CASSPTGDYGYTF.

The chain has TRBV6-2 or TRBV6-3 and TRBJ2-1, with 11 positions matching TRBD2. This CDR3 has 20 residues. J lost 0 bases, V lost 7 bases, and 17 bases had no gene match. CDR1 is MNHEY, CDR2 SVGEGT, per germline. CDR3 DNA: TGTGCCAGCACGGGCGGGAAAGGGACTAGCGGACCTCGCTCCTACAATGAGCAGTTCTTC. It yields the protein CASTGGKGTSGPRSYNEQFF.

This clonotype has more than one count but fewer than ten. This chain joins TRBV6-1 and TRBJ2-2, with 12 bases matching TRBD2. This CDR3 has 17 amino acids. V gave up 9 bases and J gave up 0 bases; unmatched junction bases: 8. Germline V gene sequence: CDR1 MNHNS, CDR2 SASEGT. CDR3 amino acids: CASRTSGMRSNTGELFF. The CDR3 DNA sequence: TGTGCCAGTCGGACTAGCGGGATGCGATCGAACACCGGGGAGCTGTTTTTT.

This clonotype was detected many times. This rearrangement joins TRBV3-1 to TRBJ2-5; 7 bases agree with TRBD2. Germline trimming cut 0 bases from V and 4 bases from J; bases unmatched to any gene: 17. This CDR3 has 19 residues. Looked up from germline, CDR1 is LGHDT and CDR2 is YNNKEL (reference sequence). CDR3 region: CASSQDFRLADGGRETQYF. DNA for the CDR3: TGTGCCAGCAGCCAAGATTTTCGGCTAGCGGACGGGGGTCGAGAGACCCAGTACTTC.

The sample holds many counts of this clonotype. The chain has TRBV28 and TRBJ2-1; TRBD1 matches at 7 bases. CDR3 size: 15 residues. V shed 4 bases, J shed 4 bases, and the junction held 7 bases outside the gene matches. Germline CDR1 MDHEN, CDR2 SYDVKM. The CDR3 region has the DNA TGTGCCAGCAGTTCACTAAGGGACAGTTACAATGAGCAGTTCTTC. It codes for CASSSLRDSYNEQFF.

Ten or more counts support this clonotype. The chain joins TRBV30 to TRBJ1-1, with D perhaps TRBD1 (5 bases). The CDR3 extends over 13 amino acids. V lost 2 bases and J lost 0, with 7 bases in between. Looked up from germline, CDR1 is GTSNPN and CDR2 is SVGIG (reference sequence). CDR3 DNA sequence: TGTGCCTGGAGTACGGACATGAACACTGAAGCTTTCTTT. This translates into CAWSTDMNTEAFF.

In its sample, this clonotype was seen many times. The V gene is TRBV4-1, the J gene TRBJ2-7, with 8 bases identical to TRBD1. The CDR3 is 14 residues long. CDR1 and CDR2 from the germline V gene are MGHRA and YSYEKL. V shed 2 bases, J shed 6 bases, and the junction held 6 bases outside the gene matches. In DNA, the CDR3 is TGCGCCAGCAGCCAAACGACAGGGGAAGGCGAGCAGTACTTC. Its translation: CASSQTTGEGEQYF.

This clonotype was seen many times. CDR3 region: CASSLDVRGRVGYTF. CDR3 nucleotide sequence: TGTGCCAGCAGCTTAGATGTCAGGGGGCGCGTCGGCTACACCTTC. The chain joins TRBV7-9 to TRBJ1-2; 8 positions agree with TRBD1. CDR1 is SEHNR, CDR2 FQNEAQ, per germline (reference sequence). The length of the CDR3 is 15 residues. V shed 1 base, J shed 8 bases, and the junction held 9 bases outside the gene matches.

CDR3 residues: CARSATGTASYNEQFF. The CDR3 DNA follows: TGTGCCAGAAGCGCAACCGGGACAGCCTCCTACAATGAGCAGTTCTTC. The gene calls are TRBV7-9 and TRBJ2-1, with TRBD1 matching over 7 bases. Germline V gene data show CDR1 as SEHNR and CDR2 as FQNEAQ (reference sequence). Trimming cost V 9 bases and J 0 bases; bases outside gene matches: 11. The CDR3 is 16 amino acids.

The chain joins TRBV5-1 to TRBJ1-6; TRBD1 aligns across 10 bases. After removal of 0 bases from V and 0 bases from J, the junction contained 3 bases not matched to a gene. The CDR3 is made up of 18 amino acids. In germline, CDR1 is SGHRS, CDR2 YFSETQ. The CDR3 sequence: CASSLGQGASSYNSPLHF. DNA for the CDR3: TGCGCCAGCAGCTTGGGACAGGGGGCGAGCTCCTATAATTCACCCCTCCACTTT.

At least ten counts were recorded for this clonotype. This chain uses TRBV28 with TRBJ1-6; no reliable D call. The V and J ends lost 7 bases and 1 base respectively, with 11 bases between them. The germline CDR1 and CDR2 sequences are MDHEN and SYDVKM. This CDR3 comprises 15 residues. The CDR3 here is CASTERGSYNSPLHF. The CDR3 DNA reads as TGTGCCAGCACCGAGCGGGGTTCCTATAATTCACCCCTCCACTTT.

A few counts support this clonotype. J is TRBJ1-5 and V is TRBV5-1; D unresolved. Trimming took off 4 bases at V and 7 bases at J, with 9 bases between the two ends. The CDR3 sequence is 12 residues long. Germline V CDR1 and CDR2: SGHRS, YFSETQ. The CDR3 is CASSASGQPQHF. The CDR3 nucleotides are TGCGCCAGCAGCGCGAGTGGGCAGCCCCAGCATTTT.

In this sample, this clonotype turned up many times. CDR3 nucleotide sequence: TGTGCCAGCAACCCTGGGCGGGAGGGCCCCGATACGCAGTATTTT. The encoded protein is CASNPGREGPDTQYF. The genes are TRBV7-3 and TRBJ2-3; 9 bases align to TRBD2. Trimming took 7 bases from V and 6 from J; bases not matched to a gene: 11. CDR3 length equals 15 residues. Germline loops: CDR1 SGHTA, CDR2 FQGTGA.